The rows below give T cell receptor beta chains drawn from one sample of a study of blood T cell repertoires in COVID-19. Profiling relied on immunoSEQ multiplex PCR, and the TCRdb table lists in-frame clones only, not all of them. The data contain 150,000 to 200,000 clones, about 86% of them singletons. The specimen sequenced was peripheral blood. The source of these receptors is a man between 18 and 29 years old with active or convalescent COVID-19. CDR3s include the opening cysteine and the closing phenylalanine or tryptophan. The order of the fields is D gene, clone size, J gene, V gene, CDR3 DNA, CDR3 protein. A D gene is named only where the DNA matches it firmly. Clone size is stated in some rows and not others, as once, few, many or a class when expanded.

>.|.|TRBJ1-5|TRBV27
TGTGCCAGCAGTAGACAGGGCAATCAGCCCCAGCATTTT
CASSRQGNQPQHF
>.|.|TRBJ1-1|TRBV11-2
TGTGCCAGCAGCTTAGAGGGGGGGAACAGGGCCCTAGCCCCCTGGACTGAAGCTTTCTTT
CASSLEGGNRALAPWTEAFF
>TRBD1|once|TRBJ1-2|TRBV6-5
TGTGCCAGCAGAAGACGACAGGGGACTATTGGCTACACCTTC
CASRRRQGTIGYTF
>.|.|TRBJ2-7|TRBV11-3
TGTGCCAGCAGCCCAATGGCTAGCGAATCCTACGAGCAGTACTTC
CASSPMASESYEQYF
>.|.|TRBJ2-1|TRBV12-3/TRBV12-4
TGTGCCAGCAGTGCGAGCGTCGCCTCGCAGTTCTTC
CASSASVASQFF
>.|.|TRBJ2-2|TRBV7-9
TGTGCCAGCAGCTTTCCAACGGAGCCTAACACCGGGGAGCTGTTTTTT
CASSFPTEPNTGELFF
>TRBD1|.|TRBJ1-1|TRBV6-1
TGTGCCAGCAGTGAACAACCAACAGGGGGCGGTGGGTCTTTCTTT
CASSEQPTGGGGSFF
>.|few|TRBJ1-5|TRBV4-1
TGCGCCAGCAGCCATGGGACTTCCCGGCGGGTCAATCAGCCCCAGCATTTT
CASSHGTSRRVNQPQHF
>.|few|TRBJ1-2|TRBV7-9
TGTGCCAGCAGCTTAGGTGTGGGGCTACCGAACTATGGCTACACCTTC
CASSLGVGLPNYGYTF
>.|.|TRBJ2-1|TRBV15
TGTGCCACCGGGGAGGATGGGAGCGAAAGCTACAATGAGCAGTTCTTC
CATGEDGSESYNEQFF
>TRBD1|few|TRBJ2-1|TRBV30
TGTGCCTGGAGTTCTAGGGGGCTGAGCTCCTACAATGAGCAGTTCTTC
CAWSSRGLSSYNEQFF
>.|.|TRBJ1-3|TRBV18
TGTGCCAGCTCATCCACAGACACCAACTCTGGAAACACCATATATTTT
CASSSTDTNSGNTIYF
>TRBD1|.|TRBJ1-2|TRBV5-6
TGTGCCAGCAGCTTGGCCAGGGGGAACTATGGCTACACCTTC
CASSLARGNYGYTF
>.|.|TRBJ2-7|TRBV6-5
TGTGCCAGCAGTTACATCGGGGGGCCAGCCTACGAGCAGTACTTC
CASSYIGGPAYEQYF
>TRBD2|.|TRBJ2-5|TRBV13
TGTGCCAGCAGCGCCGATCGGGCTAGCGGGGAGACCCAGTACTTC
CASSADRASGETQYF
>.|.|TRBJ1-2|TRBV18
TGTGCCAGCTCACCAAGAGACAGGACCTATGGCTACACCTTC
CASSPRDRTYGYTF
>TRBD2|.|TRBJ2-1|TRBV11-3
TGTGCCAGCAGCTTAGGGGGCTCGGCGGGAGGGGTGAATGAGCAGTTCTTC
CASSLGGSAGGVNEQFF
>TRBD1|.|TRBJ2-2|TRBV11-3
TGTGCCAGCAGCTCCGGACAGGGCGACACCGGGGAGCTGTTTTTT
CASSSGQGDTGELFF
>.|.|TRBJ1-1|TRBV6-5
TGTGCCAGCAGGCCCTTACAGGCCAGGAACACTGAAGCTTTCTTT
CASRPLQARNTEAFF
>TRBD1|.|TRBJ2-2|TRBV25-1
TGTGCCAGCAGACAGGGGAAAGGGGAGCTGTTTTTT
CASRQGKGELFF
>TRBD2|.|TRBJ2-5|TRBV2
TGTGCCAGCAGTGAAGAGCTCGGGACTACTCAAGAGACCCAGTACTTC
CASSEELGTTQETQYF